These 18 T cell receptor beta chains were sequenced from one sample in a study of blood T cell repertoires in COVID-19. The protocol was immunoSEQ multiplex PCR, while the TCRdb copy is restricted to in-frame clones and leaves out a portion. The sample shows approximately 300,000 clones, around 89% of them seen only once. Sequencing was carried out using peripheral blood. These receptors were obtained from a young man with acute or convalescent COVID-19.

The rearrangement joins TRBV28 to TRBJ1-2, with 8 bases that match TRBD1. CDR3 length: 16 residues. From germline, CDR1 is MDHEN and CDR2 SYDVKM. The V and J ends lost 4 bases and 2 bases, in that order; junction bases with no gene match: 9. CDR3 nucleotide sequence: TGTGCCAGCAGTTCCCGGAACAGGGGGAGCAACTATGGCTACACCTTC. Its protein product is CASSSRNRGSNYGYTF.

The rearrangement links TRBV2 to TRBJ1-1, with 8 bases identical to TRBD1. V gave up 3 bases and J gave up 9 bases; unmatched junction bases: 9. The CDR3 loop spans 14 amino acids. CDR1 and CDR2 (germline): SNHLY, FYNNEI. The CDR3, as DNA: TGTGCCAGCAGTGAGGACAGGGTCTTTCGTAAAGCTTTCTTT. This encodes CASSEDRVFRKAFF.

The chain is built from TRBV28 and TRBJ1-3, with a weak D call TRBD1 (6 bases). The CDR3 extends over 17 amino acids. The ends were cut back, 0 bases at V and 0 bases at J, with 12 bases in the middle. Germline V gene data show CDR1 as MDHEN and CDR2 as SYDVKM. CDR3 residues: CASSLWDGQLSGNTIYF. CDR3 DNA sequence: TGTGCCAGCAGTTTATGGGATGGACAGCTCTCTGGAAACACCATATATTTT.

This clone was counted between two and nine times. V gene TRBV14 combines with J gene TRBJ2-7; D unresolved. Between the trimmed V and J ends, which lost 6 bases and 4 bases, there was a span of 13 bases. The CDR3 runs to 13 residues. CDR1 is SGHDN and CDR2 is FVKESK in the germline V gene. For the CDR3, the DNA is TGTGCCAGCAGACGATCCCCTAGTTACGAGCAGTACTTC. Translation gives CASRRSPSYEQYF.

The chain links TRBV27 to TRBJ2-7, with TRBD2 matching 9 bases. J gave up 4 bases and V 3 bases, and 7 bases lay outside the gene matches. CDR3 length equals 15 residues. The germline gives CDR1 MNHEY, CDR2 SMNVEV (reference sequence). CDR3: CASSFSAGGLYEQYF. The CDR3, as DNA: TGTGCCAGCAGTTTTTCAGCGGGGGGTCTTTACGAGCAGTACTTC.

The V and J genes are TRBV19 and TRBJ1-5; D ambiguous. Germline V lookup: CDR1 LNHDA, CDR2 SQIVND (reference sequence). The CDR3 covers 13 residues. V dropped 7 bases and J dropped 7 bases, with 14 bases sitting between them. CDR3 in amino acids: CASTQNFGQPQHF. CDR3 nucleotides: TGTGCCAGTACTCAGAATTTCGGGCAGCCCCAGCATTTT.

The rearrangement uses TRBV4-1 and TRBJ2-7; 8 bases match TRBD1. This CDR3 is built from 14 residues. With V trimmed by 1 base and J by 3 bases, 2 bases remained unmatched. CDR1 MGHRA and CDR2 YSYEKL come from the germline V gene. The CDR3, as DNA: TGCGCCAGCAGCCAAGGGACAGGGCTCTACGAGCAGTACTTC. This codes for CASSQGTGLYEQYF.

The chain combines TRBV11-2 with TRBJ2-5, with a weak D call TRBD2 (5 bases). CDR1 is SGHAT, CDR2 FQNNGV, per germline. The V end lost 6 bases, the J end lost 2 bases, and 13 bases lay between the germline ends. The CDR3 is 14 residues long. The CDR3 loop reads CASRQLGNQETQYF. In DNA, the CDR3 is TGTGCCAGCAGACAACTAGGGAATCAAGAGACCCAGTACTTC.

The CDR3 nucleotides read TGTGCCAGCAATGACAGGGTCTATGGCTACACCTTC. Its translation: CASNDRVYGYTF. This chain joins TRBV28 and TRBJ1-2, with 7 bases fitting TRBD1. The CDR3 covers 12 residues. Germline loops: CDR1 MDHEN, CDR2 SYDVKM. V dropped 7 bases and J dropped 4; count of bases not matched to a gene: 3.

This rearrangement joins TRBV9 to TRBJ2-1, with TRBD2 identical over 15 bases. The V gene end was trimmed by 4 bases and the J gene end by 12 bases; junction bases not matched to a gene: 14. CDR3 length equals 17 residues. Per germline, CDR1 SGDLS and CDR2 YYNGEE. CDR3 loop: CASSPFGGLAGGPGQFF. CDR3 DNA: TGTGCCAGCAGCCCCTTTGGAGGACTAGCGGGAGGGCCAGGGCAGTTCTTC.

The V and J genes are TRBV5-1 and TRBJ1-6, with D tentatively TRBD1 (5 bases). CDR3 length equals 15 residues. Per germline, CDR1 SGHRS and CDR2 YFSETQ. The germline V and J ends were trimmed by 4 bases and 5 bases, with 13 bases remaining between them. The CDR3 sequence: CASSVGGLNNSPLHF. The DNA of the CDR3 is TGCGCCAGCAGCGTGGGGGGACTGAATAATTCACCCCTCCACTTT.

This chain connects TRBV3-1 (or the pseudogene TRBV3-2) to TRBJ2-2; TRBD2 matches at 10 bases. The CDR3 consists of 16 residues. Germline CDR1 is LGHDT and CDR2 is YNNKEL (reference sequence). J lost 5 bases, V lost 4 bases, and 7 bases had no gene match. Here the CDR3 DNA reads TGTGCCAGCAGCCGTCTTAGCGGGAGGAGGACCGGGGAGCTGTTTTTT. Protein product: CASSRLSGRRTGELFF.

The CDR3 sequence: CASSPYSNQPQHF. CDR3 DNA: TGTGCCAGCTCCCCCTATAGCAATCAGCCCCAGCATTTT. The chain employs TRBV18 and TRBJ1-5; D ambiguous. The germline CDR1 and CDR2 sequences are KGHSH and LQKENI. The CDR3 runs 13 residues. With 6 bases removed from V and 0 bases from J, the gap between germline ends came to 6 bases. Combining the CDR3 with reference TRBV18 and TRBJ1-5 gives the whole variable domain NAGVMQNPRHLVRRRGQEARLRCSPMKGHSHVYWYRQLPEEGLKFMVYLQKENIIDESGMPKERFSAEFPKEGPSILRIQQVVRGDSAAYFCASSPYSNQPQHFGDGTRLSIL.

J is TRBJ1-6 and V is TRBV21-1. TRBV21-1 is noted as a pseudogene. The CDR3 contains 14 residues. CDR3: CASSKDSYNSPLHF. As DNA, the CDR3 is TGTGCCAGCAGCAAAGATAGTTATAATTCACCCCTCCACTTT.

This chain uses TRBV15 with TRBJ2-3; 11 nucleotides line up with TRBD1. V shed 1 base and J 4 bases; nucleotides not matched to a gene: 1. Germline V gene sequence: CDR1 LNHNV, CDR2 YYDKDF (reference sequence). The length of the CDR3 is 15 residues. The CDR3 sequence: CATSRGTGGADTQYF. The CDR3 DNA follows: TGTGCCACCAGCAGAGGGACAGGGGGCGCAGATACGCAGTATTTT.

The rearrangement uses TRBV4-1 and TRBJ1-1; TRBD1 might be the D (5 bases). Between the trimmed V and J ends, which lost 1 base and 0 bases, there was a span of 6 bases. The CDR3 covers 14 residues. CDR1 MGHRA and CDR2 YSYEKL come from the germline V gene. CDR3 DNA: TGCGCCAGCAGCCAAGCGGGGGTGAACACTGAAGCTTTCTTT. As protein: CASSQAGVNTEAFF.

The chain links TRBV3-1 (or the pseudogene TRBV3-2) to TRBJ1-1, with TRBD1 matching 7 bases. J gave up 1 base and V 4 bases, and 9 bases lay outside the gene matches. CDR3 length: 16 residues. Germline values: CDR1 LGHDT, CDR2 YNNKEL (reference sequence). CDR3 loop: CASSPRGRTGNTEAFF. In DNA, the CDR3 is TGTGCCAGCAGCCCTCGGGGTAGGACAGGGAACACTGAAGCTTTCTTT.

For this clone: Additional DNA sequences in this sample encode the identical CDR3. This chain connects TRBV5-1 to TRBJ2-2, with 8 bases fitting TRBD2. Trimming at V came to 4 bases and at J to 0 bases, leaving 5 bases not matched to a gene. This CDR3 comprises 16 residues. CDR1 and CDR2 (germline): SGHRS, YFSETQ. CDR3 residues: CASSPPGLANTGELFF. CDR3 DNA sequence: TGCGCCAGCAGCCCACCGGGACTAGCGAACACCGGGGAGCTGTTTTTT.